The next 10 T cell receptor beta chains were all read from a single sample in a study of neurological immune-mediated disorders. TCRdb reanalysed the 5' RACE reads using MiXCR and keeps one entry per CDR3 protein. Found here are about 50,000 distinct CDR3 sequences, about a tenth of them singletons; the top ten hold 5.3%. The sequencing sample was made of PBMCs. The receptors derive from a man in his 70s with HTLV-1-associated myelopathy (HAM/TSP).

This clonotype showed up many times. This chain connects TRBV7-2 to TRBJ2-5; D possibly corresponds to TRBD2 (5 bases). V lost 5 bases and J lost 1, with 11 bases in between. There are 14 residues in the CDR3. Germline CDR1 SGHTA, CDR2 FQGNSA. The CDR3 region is CASSRDYLQETQYF. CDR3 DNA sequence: TGTGCCAGCAGCAGAGACTACCTCCAAGAGACCCAGTACTTC.

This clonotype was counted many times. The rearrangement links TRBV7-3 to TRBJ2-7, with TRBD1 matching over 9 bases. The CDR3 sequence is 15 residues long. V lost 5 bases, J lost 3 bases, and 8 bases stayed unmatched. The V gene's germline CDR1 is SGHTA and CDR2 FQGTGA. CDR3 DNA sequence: TGTGCCAGCAGCGTGGGCCCGGGACAGGGCTACGAGCAGTACTTC. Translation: CASSVGPGQGYEQYF.

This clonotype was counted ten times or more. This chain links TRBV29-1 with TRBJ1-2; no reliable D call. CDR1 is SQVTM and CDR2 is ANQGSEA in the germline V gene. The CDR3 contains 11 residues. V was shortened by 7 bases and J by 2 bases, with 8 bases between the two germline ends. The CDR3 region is CSGAQNYGYTF. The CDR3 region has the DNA TGCAGCGGAGCCCAAAACTATGGCTACACCTTC.

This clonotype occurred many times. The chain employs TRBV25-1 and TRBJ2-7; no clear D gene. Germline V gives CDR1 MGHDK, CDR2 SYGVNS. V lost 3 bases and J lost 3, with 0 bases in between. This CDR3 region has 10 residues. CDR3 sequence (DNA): TGTGCCAGCAGTGACTACGAGCAGTACTTC. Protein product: CASSDYEQYF.

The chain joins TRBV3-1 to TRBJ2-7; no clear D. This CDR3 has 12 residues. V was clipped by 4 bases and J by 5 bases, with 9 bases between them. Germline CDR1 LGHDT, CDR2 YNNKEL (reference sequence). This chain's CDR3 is CASSRSSNEQYF. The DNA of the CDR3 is TGTGCCAGCAGCCGTAGTAGCAACGAGCAGTACTTC.

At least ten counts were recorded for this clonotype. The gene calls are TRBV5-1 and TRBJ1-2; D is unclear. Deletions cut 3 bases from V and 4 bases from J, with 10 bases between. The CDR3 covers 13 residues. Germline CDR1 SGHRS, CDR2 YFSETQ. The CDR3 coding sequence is TGCGCCAGCAGCTCCGGGCCGAGCTATGGCTACACCTTC. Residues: CASSSGPSYGYTF.

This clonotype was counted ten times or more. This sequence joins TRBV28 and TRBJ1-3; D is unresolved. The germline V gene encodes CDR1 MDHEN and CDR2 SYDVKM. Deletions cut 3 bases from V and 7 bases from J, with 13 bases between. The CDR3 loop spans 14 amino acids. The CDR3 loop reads CASSFTGGRNTIYF. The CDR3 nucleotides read TGTGCCAGCAGTTTTACGGGAGGGAGGAACACCATATATTTT.

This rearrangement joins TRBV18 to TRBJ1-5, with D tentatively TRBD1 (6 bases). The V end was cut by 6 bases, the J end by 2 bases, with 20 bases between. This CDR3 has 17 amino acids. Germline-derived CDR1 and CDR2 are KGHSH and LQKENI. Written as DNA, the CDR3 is TGTGCCAGCTCCCCTGAGAACAGGGATTGTGGCAATCAGCCCCAGCATTTT. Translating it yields CASSPENRDCGNQPQHF.

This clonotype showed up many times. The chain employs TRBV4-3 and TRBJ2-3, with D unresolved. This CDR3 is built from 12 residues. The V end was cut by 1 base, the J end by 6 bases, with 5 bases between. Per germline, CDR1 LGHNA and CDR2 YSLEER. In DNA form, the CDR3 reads TGCGCCAGCAGCCAAGTGCGGGATACGCAGTATTTT. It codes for CASSQVRDTQYF.

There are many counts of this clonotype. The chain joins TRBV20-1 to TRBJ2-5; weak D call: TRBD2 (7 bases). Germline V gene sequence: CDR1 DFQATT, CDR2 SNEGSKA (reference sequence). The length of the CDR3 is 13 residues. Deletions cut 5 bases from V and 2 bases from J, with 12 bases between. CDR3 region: CSASGGQQETQYF. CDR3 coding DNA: TGCAGTGCTTCGGGGGGACAACAAGAGACCCAGTACTTC.